This TCR beta chain is from a study of CD8 T cells in ankylosing spondylitis. The study, taken as a whole, reports: The study identified a TCR beta motif of seven or eight highly homologous variants that appeared characteristic of ankylosing spondylitis blood.

TCRdb analysed the 5' RACE reads with MiXCR anew, one entry per CDR3 protein. The sample contains about 750,000 distinct CDR3 sequences, around a fifth of which appear only once. This clonotype has ten or more counts. No antigen is known for it. The CDR3 is made up of 13 amino acids. Trimming took off 4 bases at V and 9 bases at J, with 10 bases between the two ends. V is TRBV12-3 or TRBV12-4 and J is TRBJ1-6; D is possibly TRBD1 (6 bases). Sequenced input: blood, either unsorted or a sorted T cell fraction (not recorded which). The source of this sequence is a male donor with ankylosing spondylitis. CDR3 sequence: CASSWQGSSPLHF. The CDR3 DNA reads TGTGCCAGCAGTTGGCAGGGGAGTTCACCCCTCCACTTT.